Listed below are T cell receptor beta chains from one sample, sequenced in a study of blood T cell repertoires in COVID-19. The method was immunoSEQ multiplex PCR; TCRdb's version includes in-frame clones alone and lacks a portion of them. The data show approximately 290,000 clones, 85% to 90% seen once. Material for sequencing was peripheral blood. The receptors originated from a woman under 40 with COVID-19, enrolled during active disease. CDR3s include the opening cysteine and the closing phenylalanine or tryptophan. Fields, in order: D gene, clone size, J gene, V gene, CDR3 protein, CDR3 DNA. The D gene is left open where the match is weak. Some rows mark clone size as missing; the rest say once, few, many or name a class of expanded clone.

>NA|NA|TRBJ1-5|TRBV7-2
CASSAEGHGNQPQHF
TGTGCCAGCAGCGCCGAGGGACATGGCAATCAGCCCCAGCATTTT
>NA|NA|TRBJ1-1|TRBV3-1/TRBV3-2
CASSQGTDRAFF
TGTGCCAGCAGCCAAGGAACAGATCGAGCTTTCTTT
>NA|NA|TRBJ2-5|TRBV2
CASSVVLLETQYF
TGTGCCAGCTCGGTGGTACTGTTGGAGACCCAGTACTTC
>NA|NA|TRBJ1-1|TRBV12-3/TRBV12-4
CASRPQSGTEAFF
TGTGCCAGCAGACCCCAATCGGGGACTGAAGCTTTCTTT
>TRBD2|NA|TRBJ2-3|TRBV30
CAWSGTSGVGDTQYF
TGTGCCTGGAGCGGAACTAGCGGGGTGGGAGATACGCAGTATTTT
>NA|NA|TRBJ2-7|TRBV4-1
CASSQRPNYEQYF
TGCGCCAGCAGCCAACGCCCTAATTACGAGCAGTACTTC
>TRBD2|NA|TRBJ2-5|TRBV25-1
CASSLEVAGGGETQYF
TGTGCCAGCAGCCTCGAGGTTGCGGGGGGCGGGGAGACCCAGTACTTC
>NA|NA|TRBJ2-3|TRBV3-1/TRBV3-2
CASSQDRTGRQYF
TGTGCCAGCAGCCAAGATCGGACGGGAAGACAGTATTTT
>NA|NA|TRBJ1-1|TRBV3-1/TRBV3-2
CASSQDDPWGPNTEAFF
TGTGCCAGCAGCCAAGACGATCCTTGGGGGCCGAACACTGAAGCTTTCTTT
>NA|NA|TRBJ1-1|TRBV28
CASSLAGQTNTEAFF
TGTGCCAGCAGTTTAGCAGGACAGACGAACACTGAAGCTTTCTTT
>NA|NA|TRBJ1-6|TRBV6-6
CASNDQGGLNSPLHF
TGTGCCAGCAACGATCAGGGAGGGTTGAATTCACCCCTCCACTTT
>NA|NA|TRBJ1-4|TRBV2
CASSEGRSGYNEKLFF
TGTGCCAGCAGTGAAGGTCGGTCGGGGTATAATGAAAAACTGTTTTTT
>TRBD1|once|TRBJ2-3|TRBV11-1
CASSSRTGKDTQYF
TGTGCCAGCAGCTCGCGGACAGGTAAAGATACGCAGTATTTT
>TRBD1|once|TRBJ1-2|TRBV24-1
CATSDFRQGAGGYTF
TGTGCCACCAGTGATTTCAGGCAGGGGGCTGGTGGCTACACCTTC
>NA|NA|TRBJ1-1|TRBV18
CASSPGRQVTEAFF
TGTGCCAGCTCACCAGGGAGACAGGTGACTGAAGCTTTCTTT
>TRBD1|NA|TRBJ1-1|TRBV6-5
CASSYDRQGMNTEAFF
TGTGCCAGCAGTTACGACCGACAGGGGATGAACACTGAAGCTTTCTTT
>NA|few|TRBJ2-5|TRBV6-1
CASSEEGQTWGRAQYF
TGTGCCAGCAGTGAAGAGGGCCAAACTTGGGGCAGGGCCCAGTACTTC
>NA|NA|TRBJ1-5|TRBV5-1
CASSPDGEPQHF
TGCGCCAGCAGCCCCGACGGAGAGCCCCAGCATTTT
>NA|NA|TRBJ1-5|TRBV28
CASSSTDFNQPQHF
TGTGCCAGCAGTTCGACTGACTTCAATCAGCCCCAGCATTTT
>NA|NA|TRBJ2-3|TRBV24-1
CATSDPGTGDTQYF
TGTGCCACCAGTGACCCTGGGACTGGGGATACGCAGTATTTT
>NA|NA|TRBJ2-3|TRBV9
CASSARGDGTDTQYF
TGTGCCAGCAGCGCCAGGGGTGACGGCACAGATACGCAGTATTTT
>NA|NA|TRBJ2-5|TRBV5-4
CASSPGGPSGMAQYF
TGTGCCAGCAGTCCGGGGGGCCCTTCCGGGATGGCCCAGTACTTC